One sample yielded the 12 T cell receptor beta chains listed below, sequenced in a study of blood T cell repertoires in COVID-19. Produced via immunoSEQ multiplex PCR; TCRdb's table is partial and in-frame only. The sample includes 200,000 to 300,000 clones, around 84% of them seen just once. The sample taken for sequencing was peripheral blood. The receptor set was obtained from a woman aged 60-75 years with COVID-19, enrolled during active disease.

The V call is TRBV5-1, the J call TRBJ1-4; no clear D gene. CDR1 and CDR2 (germline): SGHRS, YFSETQ. Trimming took off 1 base at V and 5 bases at J, with 9 bases between the two ends. The CDR3 is 14 residues long. For the CDR3, the DNA is TGCGCCAGCAGCTTGAGCCAGACAAATGAAAAACTGTTTTTT. Its protein product is CASSLSQTNEKLFF.

This rearrangement joins TRBV19 to TRBJ2-2; 9 bases are a match to TRBD2. Trimming cost V 3 bases and J 5 bases; bases outside gene matches: 1. The CDR3 consists of 14 residues. Germline CDR1 LNHDA, CDR2 SQIVND (reference sequence). The DNA for the CDR3 is TGTGCCAGTAGTATGACTAGCGGTACCGGGGAGCTGTTTTTT. Translation gives CASSMTSGTGELFF.

J is TRBJ2-5 and V is TRBV5-1; 11 bases align to TRBD2. Germline V gives CDR1 SGHRS, CDR2 YFSETQ. The trim removed 4 bases at V and 2 bases at J, leaving 1 base unmatched. This CDR3 is 14 amino acids long. The CDR3 DNA sequence: TGCGCCAGCAGCGGGACTAGCGGTCAAGAGACCCAGTACTTC. It codes for CASSGTSGQETQYF.

This chain joins TRBV7-8 and TRBJ1-1, with 10 bases lining up with TRBD1. Germline V gene lookup returns CDR1 SGHVS and CDR2 FQNEAQ. This CDR3 comprises 15 residues. V shed 5 bases, J shed 6 bases, and the junction held 9 bases outside the gene matches. The CDR3 loop is CASSQIDRGLSEAFF. The CDR3 DNA reads as TGTGCCAGCAGCCAAATAGACAGGGGGCTTTCTGAAGCTTTCTTT.

The chain combines TRBV7-3 with TRBJ2-3; the D gene is possibly TRBD2 (6 bases). With 3 bases removed from V and 5 bases from J, the gap between germline ends came to 15 bases. Germline assignment: CDR1 SGHTA and CDR2 FQGTGA. This CDR3 is built from 15 residues. CDR3 region: CASSFRGAAGDTQYF. CDR3 sequence (DNA): TGTGCCAGCAGCTTCCGCGGGGCCGCGGGAGATACGCAGTATTTT.

This clone occurred many times. The V gene is TRBV6-5, the J gene TRBJ2-1; the match to TRBD2 covers 12 bases. V gave up 0 bases and J gave up 7 bases; unmatched junction bases: 4. CDR3 size: 16 residues. Germline CDR1 is MNHEY and CDR2 is SVGAGI. The chain's CDR3 is CASSYSSTSGRNEQFF. For the CDR3, the DNA is TGTGCCAGCAGTTACTCGAGTACTAGCGGGAGGAATGAGCAGTTCTTC.

This sequence joins TRBV24-1 and TRBJ1-2; a possible D gene is TRBD1 (6 bases). The germline V gene has CDR1 KGHDR and CDR2 SFDVKD. The CDR3 is 15 residues long. The ends were cut back, 4 bases at V and 9 bases at J, with 20 bases in the middle. This CDR3 reads CATSDVGQFGSSYTF. In nucleotides, the CDR3 is TGTGCCACCAGTGACGTTGGACAGTTCGGGTCGAGCTACACCTTC.

The chain joins TRBV7-2 to TRBJ2-2, with TRBD2 matching 7 bases. V lost 6 bases, J lost 7 bases, and 11 bases stayed unmatched. Germline assignment: CDR1 SGHTA and CDR2 FQGNSA. The CDR3 spans 15 residues. The CDR3 loop reads CASRAWERDGGELFF. The CDR3 DNA follows: TGTGCCAGCAGAGCGTGGGAGCGGGACGGCGGGGAGCTGTTTTTT.

The gene calls are TRBV1 and TRBJ2-5; whether TRBD2, the table's D call, matches the DNA was not checked. TRBV1 is labeled a pseudogene. This CDR3 is 19 amino acids long. CDR3 nucleotides: TGCACCAGCAGCCAAGATAGTGGTAGGGGGACTAGCGGGATTGAGACCCAGTACTTC. This translates into CTSSQDSGRGTSGIETQYF.

The V gene is TRBV19, the J gene TRBJ2-7; 7 bases align to TRBD2. With 6 bases clipped from V and 2 bases from J, the junction kept 7 bases outside the gene matches. The CDR3 totals 14 residues. The V gene's germline CDR1 is LNHDA and CDR2 SQIVND (reference sequence). For the CDR3, the DNA is TGTGCCAGTAGGAGCACGGGAGGAACCTACGAGCAGTACTTC. This sequence encodes CASRSTGGTYEQYF.

The V and J genes are TRBV11-2 and TRBJ2-7; TRBD1 aligns across 11 bases. With V trimmed by 5 bases and J by 6 bases, 3 bases remained unmatched. This CDR3 has 13 amino acids. Germline-derived CDR1 and CDR2 are SGHAT and FQNNGV. DNA for the CDR3: TGTGCCAGCAGCCCGGGGACAGGGGGCGAGCAGTACTTC. Translated, it gives CASSPGTGGEQYF.

The chain links TRBV6-5 to TRBJ1-4; D possibly corresponds to TRBD1 (5 bases). Trimming left V 2 bases short and J 0 bases short, with 10 bases between. Germline V CDR1 and CDR2: MNHEY, SVGAGI. The CDR3 contains 16 residues. CDR3 sequence (DNA): TGTGCCAGCAGTTACGACCTCAGGGCAACTAATGAAAAACTGTTTTTT. Translated: CASSYDLRATNEKLFF.